The sequence of this TCR beta chain was determined in a study of T cell changes during pregnancy in multiple sclerosis. The CDR3 length is 16 residues. With 6 bases clipped from V and 7 bases from J, the junction kept 16 bases outside the gene matches. The V gene's germline CDR1 is SGHRS and CDR2 YFSETQ. The assay was immunoSEQ multiplex PCR, and TCRdb's table has in-frame clones only and misses some. The table shows roughly 37,000 clones, with 91% occurring only once. The chain carries TRBV5-1 and TRBJ2-1; 7 bases align to TRBD1. This TCR came from a female donor in good health, enrolled as a control in a pregnancy study. The sequencing used CD4+ T cells from peripheral blood mononuclear cells, collected in the second trimester of pregnancy. The CDR3 here is CASTYFGTESGNEQFF. CDR3 sequence (DNA): TGCGCCAGCACTTACTTCGGGACAGAGTCGGGAAATGAGCAGTTCTTC.